This T cell receptor beta chain was identified during a study of T cells in pancreatic ductal adenocarcinoma. Concerning this clone: Its antigen is not known.

Whole-study findings and limits: Blood clonality (roughly 0.067) did not differ significantly from tumor (about 0.112). This surgical cohort overrepresents the minority presenting with early-stage disease. Blood had more productive templates and around 8.6-fold more unique clonotypes than tumor.

Trimming removed 3 bases at V and 4 bases at J, with 13 bases between. The CDR3 consists of 16 residues. Germline assignment: CDR1 SEHNR and CDR2 FQNEAQ (reference sequence). Surgery without prior neoadjuvant therapy was the treatment of the selected pancreatic ductal adenocarcinoma patients. The data were produced by immunoSEQ multiplex PCR, yet TCRdb's version contains in-frame clones alone and is incomplete. The table records over 85,000 clones, 90% to 95% of them present only once. The TCR was taken from a human donor with pancreatic ductal adenocarcinoma. The chain combines TRBV7-9 with TRBJ2-6; D might be TRBD2 (6 bases). The sample taken for sequencing was PBMCs. For the CDR3, the DNA is TGTGCCAGCAGCTTTGGCGGGGCTTCCGGGGCCAACGTCCTGACTTTC. Translating gives CASSFGGASGANVLTF.